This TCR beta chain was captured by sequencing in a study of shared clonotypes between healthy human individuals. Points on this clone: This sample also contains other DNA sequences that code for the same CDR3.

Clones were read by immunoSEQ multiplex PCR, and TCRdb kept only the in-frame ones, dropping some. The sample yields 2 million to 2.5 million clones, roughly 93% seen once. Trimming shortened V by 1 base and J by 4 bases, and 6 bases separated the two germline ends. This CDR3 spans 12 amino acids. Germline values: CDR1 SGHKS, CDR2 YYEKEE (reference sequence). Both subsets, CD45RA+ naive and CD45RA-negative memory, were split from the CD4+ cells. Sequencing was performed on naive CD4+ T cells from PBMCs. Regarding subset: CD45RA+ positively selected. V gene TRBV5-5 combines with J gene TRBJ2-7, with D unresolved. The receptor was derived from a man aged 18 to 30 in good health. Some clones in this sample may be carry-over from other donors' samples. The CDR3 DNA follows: TGTGCCAGCAGCTTGCAGTTATACGAGCAGTACTTC. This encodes CASSLQLYEQYF. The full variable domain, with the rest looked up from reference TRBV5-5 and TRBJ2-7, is DAGVTQSPTHLIKTRGQQVTLRCSPISGHKSVSWYQQVLGQGPQFIFQYYEKEERGRGNFPDRFSARQFPNYSSELNVNALLLGDSALYLCASSLQLYEQYFGPGTRLTVT.